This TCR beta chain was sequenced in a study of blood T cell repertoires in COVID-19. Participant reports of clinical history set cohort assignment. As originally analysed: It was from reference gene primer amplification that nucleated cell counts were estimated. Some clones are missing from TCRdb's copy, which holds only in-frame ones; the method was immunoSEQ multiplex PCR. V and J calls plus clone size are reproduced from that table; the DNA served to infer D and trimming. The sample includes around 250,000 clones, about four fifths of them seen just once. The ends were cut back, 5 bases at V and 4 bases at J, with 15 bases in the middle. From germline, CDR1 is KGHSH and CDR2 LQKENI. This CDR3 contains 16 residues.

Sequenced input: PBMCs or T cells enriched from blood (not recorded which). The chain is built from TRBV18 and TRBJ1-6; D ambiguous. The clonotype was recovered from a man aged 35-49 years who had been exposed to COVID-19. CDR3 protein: CASSESATLYNSPLHF. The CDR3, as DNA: TGTGCCAGCTCAGAGTCCGCGACACTGTATAATTCACCCCTCCACTTT.